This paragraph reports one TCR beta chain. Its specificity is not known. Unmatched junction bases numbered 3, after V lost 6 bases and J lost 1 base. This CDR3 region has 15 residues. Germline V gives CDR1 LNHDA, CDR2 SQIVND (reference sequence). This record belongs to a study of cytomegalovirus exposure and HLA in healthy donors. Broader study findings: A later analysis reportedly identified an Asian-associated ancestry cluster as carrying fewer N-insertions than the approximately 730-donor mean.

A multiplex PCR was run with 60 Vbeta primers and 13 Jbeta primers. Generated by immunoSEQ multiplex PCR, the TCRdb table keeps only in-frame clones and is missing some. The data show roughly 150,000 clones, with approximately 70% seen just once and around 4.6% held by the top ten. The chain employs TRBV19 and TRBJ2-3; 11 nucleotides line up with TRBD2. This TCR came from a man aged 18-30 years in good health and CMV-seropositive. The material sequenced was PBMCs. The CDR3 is CASRLAGDRTDTQYF. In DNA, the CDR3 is TGTGCCAGTAGACTAGCGGGGGACCGCACAGATACGCAGTATTTT.